A single sample is the source of the 9 T cell receptor beta chains below, sequenced in a study of monozygotic twins with cystic fibrosis. The assay was immunoSEQ multiplex PCR, and TCRdb's table has in-frame clones only and misses some. The table shows 30,000 to 40,000 clones, with approximately 72% occurring only once. Sequencing was carried out using blood. All receptors come from a girl aged 5 to 17 with cystic fibrosis.

The CDR3 loop reads CASRQGMNTEAFF. CDR3 nucleotide sequence: TGTGCCAGCCGCCAGGGCATGAACACTGAAGCTTTCTTT. The gene calls are TRBV6-6 and TRBJ1-1, with D perhaps matching TRBD1 (5 bases). The V end lost 8 bases, the J end lost 0 bases, and 10 bases lay between the germline ends. This CDR3 spans 13 amino acids. Germline-derived CDR1 and CDR2 are MNHNY and SVGAGI (reference sequence).

This clone was detected only a few times. The rearrangement uses TRBV9 and TRBJ2-7; 10 nucleotides agree with TRBD1. CDR3 length: 15 amino acids. Per the germline V gene, CDR1 is SGDLS and CDR2 is YYNGEE. V shed 0 bases, J shed 5 bases, and the junction held 5 bases outside the gene matches. The CDR3 DNA reads TGTGCCAGCAGCGTAGACGTGACAGGGGGCCACGAGCAGTACTTC. This gives the protein CASSVDVTGGHEQYF.

The rearrangement links TRBV5-4 to TRBJ1-2, with D tentatively TRBD1 (5 bases). Germline V CDR1 and CDR2: SGHNT, YYREEE (reference sequence). This CDR3 region has 13 residues. The V end was cut by 4 bases, the J end by 7 bases, with 14 bases between. CDR3 in amino acids: CASSPDILLGYTF. The DNA for the CDR3 is TGTGCCAGCAGCCCGGACATCCTTCTTGGCTACACCTTC.

This clone appeared a few times. The chain uses TRBV15 and TRBJ2-7; D gene uncertain. CDR3 length: 13 residues. Between the trimmed V and J ends, which lost 0 bases and 3 bases, there was a span of 6 bases. Looked up from germline, CDR1 is LNHNV and CDR2 is YYDKDF (reference sequence). The CDR3: CATSRDAGYEQYF. In nucleotides, the CDR3 is TGTGCCACCAGCAGAGATGCAGGCTACGAGCAGTACTTC. The complete variable domain, with remaining parts taken from reference TRBV15 and TRBJ2-7, reads DAMVIQNPRYQVTQFGKPVTLSCSQTLNHNVMYWYQQKSSQAPKLLFHYYDKDFNNEADTPDNFQSRRPNTSFCFLDIRSPGLGDTAMYLCATSRDAGYEQYFGPGTRLTVT.

The chain links TRBV7-2 to TRBJ1-2; D possibly corresponds to TRBD1 (5 bases). The germline V gene has CDR1 SGHTA and CDR2 FQGNSA. This CDR3 has 16 amino acids. The V end was cut by 1 base, the J end by 8 bases, with 20 bases between. CDR3 coding DNA: TGTGCCAGCAGCTTAGGACGTACGCGGCAGGGTACCGGCTACACCTTC. Translation: CASSLGRTRQGTGYTF.

This chain joins TRBV23-1 and TRBJ2-6; no definite D call. TRBV23-1 is marked as an open reading frame, function uncertain. Trimming removed 0 bases at V and 0 bases at J, with 18 bases between. This CDR3 spans 20 amino acids. The CDR3 region has the DNA TGCGCCAGCAGTCAATCTACAGATCCAGTTTGGTGCTCTGGGGCCAACGTCCTGACTTTC. As protein: CASSQSTDPVWCSGANVLTF.

This clone was detected a few times. The chain is built from TRBV19 and TRBJ1-3; no firm D call. Between the trimmed V and J ends, which lost 3 bases and 0 bases, there was a span of 6 bases. This CDR3 contains 14 residues. The germline gives CDR1 LNHDA, CDR2 SQIVND (reference sequence). In DNA form, the CDR3 reads TGTGCCAGTAGTATTCTGGCCTCTGGAAACACCATATATTTT. This sequence encodes CASSILASGNTIYF.

The CDR3 DNA sequence: TGTGCCAGCAGCCCCCACAGAAAGCCAGCCTATGGCTACACCTTC. As protein: CASSPHRKPAYGYTF. The chain is built from TRBV9 and TRBJ1-2, with unresolved D. The CDR3 totals 15 residues. V was pared by 4 bases and J by 4 bases, with 17 bases between. The germline V gene encodes CDR1 SGDLS and CDR2 YYNGEE.

CDR3 in DNA: TGTGCCACCAGCAGAGACACGGGCTCTGGAAACACCATATATTTT. Its protein product is CATSRDTGSGNTIYF. This rearrangement joins TRBV15 to TRBJ1-3, with D unresolved. Germline V gene sequence: CDR1 LNHNV, CDR2 YYDKDF (reference sequence). Trimming took 0 bases from V and 0 from J, leaving 6 bases between them. The length of the CDR3 is 15 residues.